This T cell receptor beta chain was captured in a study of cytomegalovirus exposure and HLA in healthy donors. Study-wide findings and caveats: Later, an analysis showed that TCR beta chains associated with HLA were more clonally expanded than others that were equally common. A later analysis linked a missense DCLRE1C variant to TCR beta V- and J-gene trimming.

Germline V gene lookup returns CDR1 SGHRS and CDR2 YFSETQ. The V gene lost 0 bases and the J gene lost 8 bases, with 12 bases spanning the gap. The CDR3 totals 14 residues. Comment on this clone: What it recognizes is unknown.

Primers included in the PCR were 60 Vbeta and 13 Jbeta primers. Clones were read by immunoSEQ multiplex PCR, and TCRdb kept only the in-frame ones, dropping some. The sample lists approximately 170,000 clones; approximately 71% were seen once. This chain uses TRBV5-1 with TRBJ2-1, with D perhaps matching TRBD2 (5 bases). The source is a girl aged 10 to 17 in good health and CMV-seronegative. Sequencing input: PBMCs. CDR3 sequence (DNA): TGCGCCAGCAGCTTGGGGGAGACCTGGGATGAGCAGTTCTTC. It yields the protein CASSLGETWDEQFF.